This TCR beta chain was obtained from a study of cytomegalovirus exposure and HLA in healthy donors. Study-wide context: The same platform was used for the 120 validation repertoires and the roughly 600 first-cohort repertoires, a later analysis reported.

This CDR3 spans 15 amino acids. Germline assignment: CDR1 MNHNS and CDR2 SASEGT. With 2 bases removed from V and 2 bases from J, the gap between germline ends came to 10 bases. Profiled with immunoSEQ multiplex PCR; TCRdb holds only in-frame clones, not every one. Among some 90,000 clones listed, around nine tenths were seen once. The chain is built from TRBV6-1 and TRBJ1-3; weak D call: TRBD1 (5 bases). The clonotype was recovered from a woman aged 25-40 years in good health and CMV-seronegative. The sequenced sample was PBMCs. This chain's CDR3 is CASSEQGLTGNTIYF. CDR3 coding DNA: TGTGCCAGCAGTGAACAGGGACTCACTGGAAACACCATATATTTT.